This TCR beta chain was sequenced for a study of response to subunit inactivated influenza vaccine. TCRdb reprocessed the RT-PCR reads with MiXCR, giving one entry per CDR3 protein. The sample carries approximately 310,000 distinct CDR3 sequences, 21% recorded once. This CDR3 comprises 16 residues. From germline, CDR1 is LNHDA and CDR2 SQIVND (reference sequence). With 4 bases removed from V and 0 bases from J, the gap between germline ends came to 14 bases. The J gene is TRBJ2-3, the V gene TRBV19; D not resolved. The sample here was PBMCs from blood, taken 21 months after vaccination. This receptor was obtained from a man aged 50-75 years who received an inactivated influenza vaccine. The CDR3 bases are TGTGCCAGTAGTAAGGGTAAGGCACGAAGCACAGATACGCAGTATTTT. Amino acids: CASSKGKARSTDTQYF.